This T cell receptor beta chain was sequenced for a study of T cell repertoires in cytomegalovirus infection (dated by TCRdb to the late 2010s). In the study overall: Recently identified HLA-C-restricted CMV epitopes, whose presentation resists viral immunomodulation, were targeted by peptide stimulations together with well-studied HLA-B-restricted epitopes. Because public TCR beta signatures pointed to carriage of CMV infection together with the matching HLA type, the HLA type of each donor mattered for the analysis. Summary of the overall study and its limitations: The ex vivo response was dominated by HLA-C-restricted CMV-specific TCR beta clonotypes, which also provided the single most frequent clonotype in two of eight donors. Cumulative frequency of public TCR beta family members discriminated carriers of CMV infection plus the relevant HLA type in this cohort and an independent 352-donor cohort.

Points on this clonotype: It has no known antigen specificity. No much larger clonotype is one base removed from it; base qualities were not supplied.

The treatment or condition label for this specimen denotes: in vitro stimulation with specific CMV peptide epitopes to enrich CMV-specific T cells. The germline V gene gives CDR1 as MNHNS and CDR2 as SASEGT. From the cysteine through the phenylalanine, the CDR3 covers 14 amino acids. The entry retains the CDR3 DNA only, 42 bases that are in frame from base 1. Germline trimming: 3 bases from V, 5 bases from J; junction bases outside gene matches: 1. TCRdb names Illumina HiSeq 1500 as the instrument used. TCRdb cleaned the public reads at Q25 with fastp, built clones with MiXCR and kept in-frame beta chains. When rows share a CDR3 protein, they turn into one entry using the most common DNA and genes. The sample records approximately 590,000 distinct CDR3 sequences, roughly 43% of which are singletons. The ten top clones hold 48% of the sample.

The rearranged segments are TRBV6-1 and TRBJ1-5; 10 middle bases align to TRBD1. The source of this sequence is a human donor in good health (CMV status not recorded). Some clones in this sample may be carry-over from other donors' samples. The specimen comprised cultured PBMCs, sampled from culture after CMV antigen stimulation. The CDR3 reads as follows: CASSEDRGDQPQHF. At the DNA level, the sequence is TGTGCCAGCAGTGAGGACAGGGGGGATCAGCCCCAGCATTTT.